This entry is about one TCR beta chain. Its antigen is currently unknown. These data belong to a study of STAT3 mutations in large granular lymphocyte leukemia. About the study: Immunosuppressive therapy was given to more than half of T-LGLL patients. Whole-study findings and limits: At least one immunodominant TCR beta clonotype appeared in every T-cell large granular lymphocyte leukemia patient.

This CDR3 is built from 17 residues. Losses at the gene ends were 0 bases for V and 4 bases for J; bases not matched to a gene: 6. Germline CDR1 reads SEHNR; CDR2 reads FQNEAQ (reference sequence). TCRdb keeps only in-frame clones here, not all; method: immunoSEQ multiplex PCR. The sample consists of about 5,200 clones, just over 70% of them appearing once. This receptor was taken from a human donor with T large granular lymphocyte leukemia. Some clones in this sample may be carry-over from other donors' samples. This chain joins TRBV7-9 and TRBJ2-5; 12 bases are shared with TRBD2. Sequencing was carried out using PBMCs. Written as DNA, the CDR3 is TGTGCCAGCAGCTTAGCGCTAGCGGGGGGGCCGGTAGAGACCCAGTACTTC. Its protein product is CASSLALAGGPVETQYF.